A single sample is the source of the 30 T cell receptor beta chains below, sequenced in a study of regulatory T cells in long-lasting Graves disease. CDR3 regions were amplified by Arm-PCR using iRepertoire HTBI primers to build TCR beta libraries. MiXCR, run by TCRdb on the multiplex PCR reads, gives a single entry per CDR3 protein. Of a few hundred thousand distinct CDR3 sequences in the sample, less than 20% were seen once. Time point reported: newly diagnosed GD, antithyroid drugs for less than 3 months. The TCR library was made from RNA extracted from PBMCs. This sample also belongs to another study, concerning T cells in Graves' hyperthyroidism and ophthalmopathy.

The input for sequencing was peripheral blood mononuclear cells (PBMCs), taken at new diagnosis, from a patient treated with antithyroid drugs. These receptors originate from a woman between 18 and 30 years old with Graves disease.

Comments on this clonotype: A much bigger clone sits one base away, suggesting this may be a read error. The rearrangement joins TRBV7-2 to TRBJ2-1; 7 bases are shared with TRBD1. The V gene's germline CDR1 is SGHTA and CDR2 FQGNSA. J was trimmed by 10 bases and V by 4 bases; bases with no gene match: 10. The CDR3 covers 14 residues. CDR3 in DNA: TGTGCCAGCAGCTATGACAGGGTAATCGACGAGCAGTTCTTC. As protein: CASSYDRVIDEQFF.

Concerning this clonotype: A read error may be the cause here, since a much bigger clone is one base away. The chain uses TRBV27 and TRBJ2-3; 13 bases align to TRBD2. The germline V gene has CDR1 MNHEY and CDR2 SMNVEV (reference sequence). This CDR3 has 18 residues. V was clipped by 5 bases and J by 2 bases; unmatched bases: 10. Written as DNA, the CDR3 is TGTGCCAGCAGTGATTCTCCGGGACTAGCGGGATACACAGATACGCAGTATTTT. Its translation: CASSDSPGLAGYTDTQYF.

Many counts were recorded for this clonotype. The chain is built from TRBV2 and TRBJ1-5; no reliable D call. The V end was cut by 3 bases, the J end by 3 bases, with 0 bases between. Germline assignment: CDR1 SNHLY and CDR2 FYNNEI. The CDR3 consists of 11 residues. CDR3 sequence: CASSDNQPQHF. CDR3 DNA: TGTGCCAGCAGTGACAATCAGCCCCAGCATTTT.

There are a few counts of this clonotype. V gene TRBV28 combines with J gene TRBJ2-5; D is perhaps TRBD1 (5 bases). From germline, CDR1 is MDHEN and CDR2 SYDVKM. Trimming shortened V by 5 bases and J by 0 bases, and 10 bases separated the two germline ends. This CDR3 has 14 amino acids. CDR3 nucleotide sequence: TGTGCCAGCAGTCATGCAGGGTACCAAGAGACCCAGTACTTC. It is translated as CASSHAGYQETQYF.

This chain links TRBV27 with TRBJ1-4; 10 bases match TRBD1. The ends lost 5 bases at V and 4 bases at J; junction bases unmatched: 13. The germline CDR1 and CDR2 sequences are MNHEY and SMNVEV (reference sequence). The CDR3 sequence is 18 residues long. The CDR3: CASSLTPGQGSLNEKLFF. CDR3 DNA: TGTGCCAGCAGTCTAACTCCGGGACAGGGGTCCCTTAATGAAAAACTGTTTTTT.

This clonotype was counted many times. The CDR3 bases are TGTGCCAGCAGCTTCGTACAGGGTAGACTAGCTTACAATGAGCAGTTCTTC. This sequence encodes CASSFVQGRLAYNEQFF. V gene TRBV11-2 combines with J gene TRBJ2-1, with TRBD2 as a possible D gene (7 bases). Trimming cost V 3 bases and J 4 bases, with 19 bases left between them. This CDR3 contains 17 residues. Germline loops: CDR1 SGHAT, CDR2 FQNNGV.

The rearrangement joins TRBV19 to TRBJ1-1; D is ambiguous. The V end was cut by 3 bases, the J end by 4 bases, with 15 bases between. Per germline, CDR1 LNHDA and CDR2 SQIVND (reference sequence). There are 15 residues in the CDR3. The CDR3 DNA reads TGTGCCAGTAGTATTGTCGCCGGCTTGGGCACTGAAGCTTTCTTT. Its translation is CASSIVAGLGTEAFF.

The CDR3 nucleotides are TGCGCCAGCAGCCCGTACGGGACACCCAGGGCCAAGGGGACCCAGTACTTC. Translated: CASSPYGTPRAKGTQYF. The chain joins TRBV4-1 to TRBJ2-1; weak D call: TRBD1 (6 bases). The J call is doubtful: the DNA matches TRBJ2-5 better. Germline V gives CDR1 MGHRA, CDR2 YSYEKL. The CDR3 sequence is 17 residues long.

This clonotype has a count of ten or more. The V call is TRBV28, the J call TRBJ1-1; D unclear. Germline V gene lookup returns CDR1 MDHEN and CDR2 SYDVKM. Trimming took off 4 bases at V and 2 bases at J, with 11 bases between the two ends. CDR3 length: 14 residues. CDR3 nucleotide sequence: TGTGCCAGCAGTTCCACCTTTCTTAACACTGAAGCTTTCTTT. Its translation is CASSSTFLNTEAFF.

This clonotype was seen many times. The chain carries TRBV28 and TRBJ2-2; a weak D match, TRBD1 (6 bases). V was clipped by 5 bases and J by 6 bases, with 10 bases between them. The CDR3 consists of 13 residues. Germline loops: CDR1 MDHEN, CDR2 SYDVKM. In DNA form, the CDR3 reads TGTGCCAGCAGTCCCCAGGGGCCCGGGGAGCTGTTTTTT. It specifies CASSPQGPGELFF.

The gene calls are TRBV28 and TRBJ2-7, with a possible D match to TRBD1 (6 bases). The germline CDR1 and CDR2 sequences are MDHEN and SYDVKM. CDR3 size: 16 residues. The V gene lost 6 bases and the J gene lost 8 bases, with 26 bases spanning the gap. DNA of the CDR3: TGTGCCAGCAGACCGAACTCAGGGACGGGGCAGGGGCAGCAGTACTTC. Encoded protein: CASRPNSGTGQGQQYF. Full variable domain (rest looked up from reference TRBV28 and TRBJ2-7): DVKVTQSSRYLVKRTGEKVFLECVQDMDHENMFWYRQDPGLGLRLIYFSYDVKMKEKGDIPEGYSVSREKKERFSLILESASTNQTSMYLCASRPNSGTGQGQQYFGPGTRLTVT.

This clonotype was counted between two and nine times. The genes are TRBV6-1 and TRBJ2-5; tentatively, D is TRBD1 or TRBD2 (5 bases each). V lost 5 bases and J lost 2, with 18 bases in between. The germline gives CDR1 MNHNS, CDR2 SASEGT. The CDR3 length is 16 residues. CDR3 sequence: CASSPDRGPRQETQYF. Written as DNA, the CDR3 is TGTGCCAGCAGTCCCGACCGGGGACCGAGGCAAGAGACCCAGTACTTC.

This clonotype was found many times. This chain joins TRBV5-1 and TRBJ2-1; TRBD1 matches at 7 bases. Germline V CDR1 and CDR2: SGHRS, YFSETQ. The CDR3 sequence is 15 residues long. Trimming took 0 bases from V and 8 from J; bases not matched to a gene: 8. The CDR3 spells CASSLETGVRDEQFF. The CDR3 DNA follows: TGCGCCAGCAGCTTGGAAACAGGGGTTAGGGATGAGCAGTTCTTC. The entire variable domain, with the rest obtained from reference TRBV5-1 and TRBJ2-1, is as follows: KAGVTQTPRYLIKTRGQQVTLSCSPISGHRSVSWYQQTPGQGLQFLFEYFSETQRNKGNFPGRFSGRQFSNSRSEMNVSTLELGDSALYLCASSLETGVRDEQFFGPGTRLTVL.

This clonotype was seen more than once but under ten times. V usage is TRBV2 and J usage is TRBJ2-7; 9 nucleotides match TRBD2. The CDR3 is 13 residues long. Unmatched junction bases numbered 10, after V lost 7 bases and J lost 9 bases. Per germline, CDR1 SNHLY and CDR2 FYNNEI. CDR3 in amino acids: CASNYFSGRRQYF. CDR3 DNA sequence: TGTGCCAGCAACTACTTTAGCGGGAGAAGGCAGTACTTC.

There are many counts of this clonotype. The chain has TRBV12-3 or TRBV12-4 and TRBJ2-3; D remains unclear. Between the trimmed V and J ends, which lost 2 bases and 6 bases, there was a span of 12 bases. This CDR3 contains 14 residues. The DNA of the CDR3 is TGTGCCAGCAGTTTAAGGTCAGGAGAGGATACGCAGTATTTT. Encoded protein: CASSLRSGEDTQYF.

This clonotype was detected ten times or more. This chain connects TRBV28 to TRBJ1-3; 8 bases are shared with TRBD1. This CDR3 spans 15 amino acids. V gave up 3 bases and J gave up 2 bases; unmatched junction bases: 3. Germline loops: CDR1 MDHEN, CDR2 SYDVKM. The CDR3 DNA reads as TGTGCCAGCAGTTTTCAGGGGGCTGCTGGAAACACCATATATTTT. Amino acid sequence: CASSFQGAAGNTIYF.

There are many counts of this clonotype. In DNA form, the CDR3 reads TGTGCCAGCAGCCGAACTAGCGGGAGGGGAACGACCCAGTACTTC. As protein: CASSRTSGRGTTQYF. V usage is TRBV6-1 and J usage is TRBJ2-5; 13 nucleotides agree with TRBD2. The CDR3 has 15 amino acids. V dropped 6 bases and J dropped 7; count of bases not matched to a gene: 8. Germline CDR1 is MNHNS and CDR2 is SASEGT.

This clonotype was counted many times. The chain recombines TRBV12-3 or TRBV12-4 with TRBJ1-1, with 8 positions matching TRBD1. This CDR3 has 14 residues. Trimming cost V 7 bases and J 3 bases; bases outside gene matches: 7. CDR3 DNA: TGTGCCAGCACCCCCGGGACAGGCTACACTGAAGCTTTCTTT. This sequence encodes CASTPGTGYTEAFF.

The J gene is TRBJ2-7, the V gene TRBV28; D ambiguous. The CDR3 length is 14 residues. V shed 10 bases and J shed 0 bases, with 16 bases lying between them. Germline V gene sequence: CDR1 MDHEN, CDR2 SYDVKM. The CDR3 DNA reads TGTGCCACCAACTCACAGTGGTCCTCCTACGAGCAGTACTTC. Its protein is CATNSQWSSYEQYF.

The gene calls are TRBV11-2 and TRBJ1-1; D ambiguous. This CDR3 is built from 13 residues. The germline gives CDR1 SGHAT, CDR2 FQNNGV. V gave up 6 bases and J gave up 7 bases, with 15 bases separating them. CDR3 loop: CASSEGMNVEAFF. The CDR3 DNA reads TGTGCCAGCAGTGAAGGGATGAACGTTGAAGCTTTCTTT.

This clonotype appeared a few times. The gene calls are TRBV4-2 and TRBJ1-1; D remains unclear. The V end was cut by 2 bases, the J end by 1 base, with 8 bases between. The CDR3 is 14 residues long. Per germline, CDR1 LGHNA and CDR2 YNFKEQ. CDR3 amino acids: CASSQRQKNTEAFF. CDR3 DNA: TGTGCCAGCAGCCAAAGACAAAAGAACACTGAAGCTTTCTTT.

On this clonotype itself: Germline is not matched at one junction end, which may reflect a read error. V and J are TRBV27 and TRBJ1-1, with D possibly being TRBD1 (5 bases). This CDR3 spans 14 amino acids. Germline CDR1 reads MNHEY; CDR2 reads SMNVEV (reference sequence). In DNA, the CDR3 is TGTGCCAGCAGTCCCGACAGTTTCGGGACTGAAGCTTCCTTT. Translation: CASSPDSFGTEASF.

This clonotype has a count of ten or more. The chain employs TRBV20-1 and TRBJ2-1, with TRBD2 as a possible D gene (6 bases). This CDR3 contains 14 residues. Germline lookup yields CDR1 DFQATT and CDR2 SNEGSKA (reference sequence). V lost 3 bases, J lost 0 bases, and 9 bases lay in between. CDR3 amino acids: CSASREVSYNEQFF. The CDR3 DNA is TGCAGTGCTAGTAGGGAGGTCTCCTACAATGAGCAGTTCTTC.

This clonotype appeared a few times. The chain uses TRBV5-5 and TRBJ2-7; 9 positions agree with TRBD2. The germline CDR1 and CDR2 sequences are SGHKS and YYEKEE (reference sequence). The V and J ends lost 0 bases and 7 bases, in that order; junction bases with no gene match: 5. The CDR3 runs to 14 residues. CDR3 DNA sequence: TGTGCCAGCAGCTTGGGCGGGAGGGCCGGAGAGCAGTACTTC. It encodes CASSLGGRAGEQYF.

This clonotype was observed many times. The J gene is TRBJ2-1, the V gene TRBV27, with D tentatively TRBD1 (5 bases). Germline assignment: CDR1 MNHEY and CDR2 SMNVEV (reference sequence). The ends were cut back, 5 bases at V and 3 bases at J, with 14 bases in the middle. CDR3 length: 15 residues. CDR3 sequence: CASSPTVALYNEQFF. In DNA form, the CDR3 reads TGTGCCAGCAGTCCGACAGTAGCACTCTACAATGAGCAGTTCTTC.

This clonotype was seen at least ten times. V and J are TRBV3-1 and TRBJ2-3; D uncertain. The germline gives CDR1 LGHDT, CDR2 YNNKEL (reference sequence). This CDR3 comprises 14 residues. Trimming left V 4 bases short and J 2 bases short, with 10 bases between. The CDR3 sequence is CASSPHETTDTQYF. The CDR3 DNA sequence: TGTGCCAGCAGCCCACACGAGACCACAGATACGCAGTATTTT.

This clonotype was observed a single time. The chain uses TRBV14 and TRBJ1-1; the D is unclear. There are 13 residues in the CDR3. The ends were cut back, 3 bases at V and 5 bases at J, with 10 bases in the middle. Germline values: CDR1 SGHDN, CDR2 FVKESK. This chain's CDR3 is CASSHQPGTEAFF. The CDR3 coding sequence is TGTGCCAGCAGCCATCAGCCTGGGACTGAAGCTTTCTTT. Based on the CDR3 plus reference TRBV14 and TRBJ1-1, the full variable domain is EAGVTQFPSHSVIEKGQTVTLRCDPISGHDNLYWYRRVMGKEIKFLLHFVKESKQDESGMPNNRFLAERTGGTYSTLKVQPAELEDSGVYFCASSHQPGTEAFFGQGTRLTVV.

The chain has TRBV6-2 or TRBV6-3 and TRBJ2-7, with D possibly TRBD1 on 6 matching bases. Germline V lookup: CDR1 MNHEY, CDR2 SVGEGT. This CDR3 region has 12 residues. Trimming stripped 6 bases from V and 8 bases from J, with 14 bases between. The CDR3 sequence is CASSDTGFKQYF. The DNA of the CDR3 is TGTGCCAGCAGCGATACAGGGTTCAAGCAGTACTTC.

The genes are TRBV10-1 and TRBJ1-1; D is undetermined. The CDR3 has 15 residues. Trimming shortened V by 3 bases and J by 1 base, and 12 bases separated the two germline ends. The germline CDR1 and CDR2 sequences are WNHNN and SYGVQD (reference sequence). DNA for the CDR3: TGCGCCAGCAGTGAATACGGAGTCGGGAACACTGAAGCTTTCTTT. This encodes CASSEYGVGNTEAFF.

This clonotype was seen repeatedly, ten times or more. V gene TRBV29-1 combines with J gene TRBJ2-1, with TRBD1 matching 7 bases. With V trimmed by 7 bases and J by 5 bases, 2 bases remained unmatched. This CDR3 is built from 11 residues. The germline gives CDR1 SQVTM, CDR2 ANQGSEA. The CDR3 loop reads CSGTGDNEQFF. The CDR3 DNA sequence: TGCAGCGGAACAGGGGACAATGAGCAGTTCTTC.